This T cell receptor (beta chain) originates from a study of Graves' ophthalmopathy and Graves' hyperthyroidism (dated by TCRdb to 2016 to 2019). About the full investigation: Peripheral blood was collected at initial diagnosis, before any treatment. In total, around 140 blood samples were TCR-sequenced: approximately 40 ophthalmopathy, some 75 hyperthyroidism and some 17 hyperthyroidism-to-ophthalmopathy patients. In about six hyperthyroidism patients, the T-cell repertoire of thyroid tissue was compared with the T-cell repertoire of blood. An independent validation cohort was composed of 18 hyperthyroidism patients and around 16 patients who later progressed from hyperthyroidism to ophthalmopathy. A discovery set of about a hundred patients (43 ophthalmopathy, around 57 stable hyperthyroidism) was enrolled to explore V-J signatures distinguishing ophthalmopathy from hyperthyroidism. Following sampling, methimazole starting at 30 mg daily was administered to hyperthyroidism patients, and high-dose intravenous methylprednisolone was administered to ophthalmopathy patients. To tell Graves' ophthalmopathy apart from Graves' hyperthyroidism, and to predict which patients would progress to ophthalmopathy, the study relied on TCR beta repertoire signatures.

For repertoire sequencing, TCR beta CDR3 regions were amplified from RNA transcripts. The first round of RT-PCR was done with HTBI primers and the Qiagen OneStep RT-PCR kit, and was followed by a second round of multiplex PCR, then size selection and purification. Libraries were sequenced on an Illumina HiSeq2000 using paired-end 100 bp reads. In the authors' own workflow: Reads were processed with SOAPnuke, discarding reads with adapters, uncalled bases, mean Phred below 15, or no exact constant-primer or identifier match. COPE v1.2.5 was used to merge the high-quality paired reads. Each unique nucleotide sequence was treated as a clonotype, and MiTCR v1.1 was used to align the clonotypes to the IMGT TRB V, D and J references. Analysis was restricted to V-J combinations with a frequency above 0.0001, which covered 98% to 99.2% of repertoires. For each V-J combination, a TCR clonal expansion and chaos score was defined as F50 clonal expansion divided by the chaos observed in the TCRdist matrix. Features were reduced by Welch's t-statistics and random forest to more than 10 V-J combinations, which fed a naive Bayes classifier. The similarity between thyroid and blood repertoires was quantified using the Morisita-Horn index. Clones were called with MiXCR by TCRdb after fastp trimmed the public reads at Q25, and only in-frame beta chains were retained. Every CDR3 protein is listed once, alongside the most common genes and DNA of its rows. In this record, the V and J calls reflect TCRdb's handling and not the investigators' own analysis. Here the sample has 35,000 to 50,000 distinct CDR3 sequences; approximately 46% occur a single time. The ten biggest clones cover about 26% of the sample.

On this clonotype: The target of this receptor is not known. A junction end diverges from the germline sequence, so it may reflect a read error.

Study-wide findings and limitations: Most of the expanded thyroid clonotypes with a frequency above 0.001 were also detected in blood, and it was suggested that the thyroid immune response may be reflected by blood repertoires. The 13-signature model separated ophthalmopathy from stable hyperthyroidism with approximately 88% sensitivity and around 84% specificity in cross-validation, and 80%/75% in the test set. In validation, the model predicted ophthalmopathy progression with more than 70% sensitivity and approximately 72% specificity; some 13 predicted patients were CT-confirmed with GO in a median of about 7.1 months. Sample size was not statistically predetermined, and group allocation was not concealed from the investigators.

The CDR3 spans 16 residues, from the cysteine through the phenylalanine. Here the CDR3 DNA is all that survives: 48 bases in frame from base 1. The CDR1 and CDR2 encoded by the germline V gene are SGHVS and FQNEAQ. Hyperthyroidism was defined as stable when no progression to ophthalmopathy occurred within 18 months of follow-up. The hyperthyroidism patients were 18 to 65 years old and newly diagnosed, with a disease duration of less than 2 months. Anyone with other autoimmune diseases, uncontrolled infections, pregnancy or lactation was excluded from the study. Clinical symptoms, serum thyroxine, TRAb, thyroid ultrasound and orbital computed tomography were used for diagnosis. Ficoll-Paque density gradient centrifugation was used to isolate PBMCs from 8.5 to 10 ml of fresh peripheral blood. Total RNA was extracted with Trizol reagent and quality-checked on an Agilent 2100 Bioanalyzer.

The receptor comes from an adult woman with stable Graves' hyperthyroidism. The sequence links TRBV7-8 to TRBJ2-2, with TRBD2 matching 12 junction bases. The sequenced sample was peripheral blood. The nucleotide sequence is given as TGTGCCAGCAGCAGTCAACTAGCGGGAGGAGCCGGGGAGCTGTTCTTT. Its amino acids are CASSSQLAGGAGELFF.